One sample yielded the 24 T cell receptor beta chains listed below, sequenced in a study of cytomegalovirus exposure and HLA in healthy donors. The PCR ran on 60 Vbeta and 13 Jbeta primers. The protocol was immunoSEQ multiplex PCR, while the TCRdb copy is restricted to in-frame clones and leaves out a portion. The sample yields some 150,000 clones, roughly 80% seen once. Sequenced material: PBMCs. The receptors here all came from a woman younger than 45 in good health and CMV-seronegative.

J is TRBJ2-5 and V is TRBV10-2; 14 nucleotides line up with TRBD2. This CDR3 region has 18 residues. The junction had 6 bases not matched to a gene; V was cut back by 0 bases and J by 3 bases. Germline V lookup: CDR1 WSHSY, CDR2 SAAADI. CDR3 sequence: CASSESVGLAGAEETQYF. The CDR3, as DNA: TGCGCCAGCAGTGAGTCGGTGGGACTAGCGGGGGCCGAAGAGACCCAGTACTTC.

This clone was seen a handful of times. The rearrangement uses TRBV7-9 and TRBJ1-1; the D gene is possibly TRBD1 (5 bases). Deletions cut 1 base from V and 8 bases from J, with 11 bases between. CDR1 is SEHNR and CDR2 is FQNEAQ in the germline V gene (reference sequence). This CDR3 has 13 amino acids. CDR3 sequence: CASSLGQGQEAFF. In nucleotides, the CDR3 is TGTGCCAGCAGCTTAGGGCAGGGCCAAGAAGCTTTCTTT.

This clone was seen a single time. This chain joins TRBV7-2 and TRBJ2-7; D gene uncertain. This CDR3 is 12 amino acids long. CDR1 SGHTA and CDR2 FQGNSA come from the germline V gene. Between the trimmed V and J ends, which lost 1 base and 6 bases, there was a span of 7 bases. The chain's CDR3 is CASSLGSGEQYF. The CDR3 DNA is TGTGCCAGCAGCTTAGGGTCGGGCGAGCAGTACTTC.

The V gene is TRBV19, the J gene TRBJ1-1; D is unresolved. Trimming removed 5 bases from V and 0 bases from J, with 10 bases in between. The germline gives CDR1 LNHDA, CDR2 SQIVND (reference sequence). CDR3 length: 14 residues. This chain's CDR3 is CASSRPGMNTEAFF. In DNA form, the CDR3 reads TGTGCCAGTAGTCGTCCGGGAATGAACACTGAAGCTTTCTTT.

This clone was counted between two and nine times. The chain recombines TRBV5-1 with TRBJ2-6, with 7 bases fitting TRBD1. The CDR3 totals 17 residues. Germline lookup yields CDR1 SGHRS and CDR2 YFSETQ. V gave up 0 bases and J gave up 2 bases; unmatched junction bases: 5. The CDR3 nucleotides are TGCGCCAGCAGCTTGGCCTTAGGGACAGCTGGGGCCAACGTCCTGACTTTC. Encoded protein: CASSLALGTAGANVLTF.

The CDR3, as DNA: TGTGCCAGCAGCTTATCGAGACTAGCATCTCCCAATCCCTTCGATGAGCAGTTCTTC. The encoded protein is CASSLSRLASPNPFDEQFF. V is TRBV7-2 and J is TRBJ2-1; 7 bases align to TRBD2. Germline CDR1 reads SGHTA; CDR2 reads FQGNSA. Trimming at V came to 2 bases and at J to 8 bases, leaving 21 bases not matched to a gene. The CDR3 contains 19 residues.

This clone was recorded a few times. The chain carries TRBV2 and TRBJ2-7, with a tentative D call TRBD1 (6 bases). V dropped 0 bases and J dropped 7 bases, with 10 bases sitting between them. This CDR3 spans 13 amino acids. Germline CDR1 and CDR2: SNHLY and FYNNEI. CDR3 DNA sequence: TGTGCCAGCAGTGAAGCCGGGACATGGGAGCAGTACTTC. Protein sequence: CASSEAGTWEQYF.

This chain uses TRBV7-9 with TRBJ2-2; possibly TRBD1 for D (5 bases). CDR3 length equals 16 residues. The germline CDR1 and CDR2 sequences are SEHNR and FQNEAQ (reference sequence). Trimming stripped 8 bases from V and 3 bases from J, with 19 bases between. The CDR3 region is CASPISRGVYTGELFF. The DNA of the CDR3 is TGTGCCAGCCCGATTTCTAGGGGCGTTTACACCGGGGAGCTGTTTTTT.

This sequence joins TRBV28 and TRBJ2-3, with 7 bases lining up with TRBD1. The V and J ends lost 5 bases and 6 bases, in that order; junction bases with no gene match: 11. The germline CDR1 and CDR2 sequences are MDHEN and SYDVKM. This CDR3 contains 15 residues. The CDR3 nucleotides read TGTGCCAGCAGTCCCTCCGGGACAGATAGTGATACGCAGTATTTT. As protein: CASSPSGTDSDTQYF.

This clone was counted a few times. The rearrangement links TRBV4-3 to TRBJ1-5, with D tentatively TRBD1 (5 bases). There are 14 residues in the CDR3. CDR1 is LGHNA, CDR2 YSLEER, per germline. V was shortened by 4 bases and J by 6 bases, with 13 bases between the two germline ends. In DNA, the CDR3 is TGCGCCAGCAGCCCCACGGCGGGACGTCAGCCCCAGCATTTT. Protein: CASSPTAGRQPQHF.

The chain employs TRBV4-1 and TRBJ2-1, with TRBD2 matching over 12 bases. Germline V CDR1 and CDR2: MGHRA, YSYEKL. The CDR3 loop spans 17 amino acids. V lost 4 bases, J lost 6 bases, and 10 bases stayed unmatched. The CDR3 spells CASSRAGLAGLGNEQFF. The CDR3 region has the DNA TGCGCCAGCAGCCGAGCGGGACTAGCGGGCCTAGGCAATGAGCAGTTCTTC.

DNA for the CDR3: TGTGCCAGCAGCGTTTTTCTGGGCCTTACCAAAAACATTCAGTACTTC. It translates to CASSVFLGLTKNIQYF. This rearrangement joins TRBV2 to TRBJ2-4; the D is unclear. Germline V gene sequence: CDR1 SNHLY, CDR2 FYNNEI. V dropped 6 bases and J dropped 2 bases, with 17 bases sitting between them. This CDR3 has 16 amino acids.

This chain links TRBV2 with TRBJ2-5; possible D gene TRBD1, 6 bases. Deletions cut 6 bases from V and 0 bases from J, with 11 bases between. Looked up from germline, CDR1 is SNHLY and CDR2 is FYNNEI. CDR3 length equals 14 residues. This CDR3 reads CASRAGTHQETQYF. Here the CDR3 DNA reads TGTGCCAGCAGGGCCGGGACACACCAAGAGACCCAGTACTTC.

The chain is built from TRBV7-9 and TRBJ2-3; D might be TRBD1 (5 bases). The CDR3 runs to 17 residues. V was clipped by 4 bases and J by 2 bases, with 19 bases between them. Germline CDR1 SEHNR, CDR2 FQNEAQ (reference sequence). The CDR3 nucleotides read TGTGCCAGCAGCTCCAACCAGGGCCGAGAGATCACAGATACGCAGTATTTT. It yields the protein CASSSNQGREITDTQYF.

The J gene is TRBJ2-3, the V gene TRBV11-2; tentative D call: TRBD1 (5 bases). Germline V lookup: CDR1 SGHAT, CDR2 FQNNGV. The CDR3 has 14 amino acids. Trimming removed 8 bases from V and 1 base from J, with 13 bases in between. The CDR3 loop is CASSGSLRTDTQYF. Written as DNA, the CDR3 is TGTGCCAGCTCAGGGTCCCTTCGCACAGATACGCAGTATTTT.

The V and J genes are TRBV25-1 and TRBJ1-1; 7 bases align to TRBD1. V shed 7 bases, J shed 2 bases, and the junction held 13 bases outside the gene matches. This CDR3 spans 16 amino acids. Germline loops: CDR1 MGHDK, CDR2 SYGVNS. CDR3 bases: TGTGCCAGCACCCGACAGGGAATAGCATTCAACACTGAAGCTTTCTTT. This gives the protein CASTRQGIAFNTEAFF.

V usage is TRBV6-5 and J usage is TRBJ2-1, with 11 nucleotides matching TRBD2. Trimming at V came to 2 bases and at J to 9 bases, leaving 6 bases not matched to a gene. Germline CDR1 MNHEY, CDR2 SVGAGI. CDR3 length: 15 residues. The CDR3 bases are TGTGCCAGCAGTTACCTTAGCGGGGGGGCCACTGAGCAGTTCTTC. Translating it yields CASSYLSGGATEQFF.

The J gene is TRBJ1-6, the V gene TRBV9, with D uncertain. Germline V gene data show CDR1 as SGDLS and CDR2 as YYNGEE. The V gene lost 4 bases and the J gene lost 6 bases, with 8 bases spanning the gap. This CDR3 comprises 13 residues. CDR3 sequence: CASSPHINSPLHF. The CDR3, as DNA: TGTGCCAGCAGCCCTCACATTAATTCACCCCTCCACTTT.

CDR3 DNA: TGCGCCAGCAGGGAACAGGGTGGAACCACTGAAGCTTTCTTT. It translates to CASREQGGTTEAFF. The chain combines TRBV5-1 with TRBJ1-1; possibly TRBD1 for D (6 bases). CDR3 length: 14 residues. V was clipped by 5 bases and J by 4 bases, with 15 bases between them. Germline V gives CDR1 SGHRS, CDR2 YFSETQ.

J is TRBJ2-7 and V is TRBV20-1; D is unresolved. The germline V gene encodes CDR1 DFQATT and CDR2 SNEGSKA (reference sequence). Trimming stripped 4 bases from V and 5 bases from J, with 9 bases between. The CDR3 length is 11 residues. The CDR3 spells CSAKLGDEQYF. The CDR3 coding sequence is TGCAGTGCTAAGCTGGGCGACGAGCAGTACTTC.

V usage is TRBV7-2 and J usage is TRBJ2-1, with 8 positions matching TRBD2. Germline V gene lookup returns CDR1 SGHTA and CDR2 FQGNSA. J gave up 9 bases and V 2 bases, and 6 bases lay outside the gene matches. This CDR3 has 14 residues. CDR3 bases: TGTGCCAGCAGCTTACGGCTAGCGGGTCGTGAGCAGTTCTTC. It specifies CASSLRLAGREQFF.

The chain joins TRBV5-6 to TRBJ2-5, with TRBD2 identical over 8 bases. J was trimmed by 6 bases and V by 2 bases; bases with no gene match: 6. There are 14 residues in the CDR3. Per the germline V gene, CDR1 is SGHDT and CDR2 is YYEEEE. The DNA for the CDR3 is TGTGCCAGCAGCTTCGGGGGGGCCGAAAAGACCCAGTACTTC. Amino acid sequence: CASSFGGAEKTQYF.

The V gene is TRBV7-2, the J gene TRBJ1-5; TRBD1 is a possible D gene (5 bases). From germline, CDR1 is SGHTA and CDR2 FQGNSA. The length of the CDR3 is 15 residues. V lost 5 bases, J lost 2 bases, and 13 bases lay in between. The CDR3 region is CASSRQRGGNQPQHF. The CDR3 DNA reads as TGTGCCAGCAGCCGCCAGCGGGGGGGCAATCAGCCCCAGCATTTT.

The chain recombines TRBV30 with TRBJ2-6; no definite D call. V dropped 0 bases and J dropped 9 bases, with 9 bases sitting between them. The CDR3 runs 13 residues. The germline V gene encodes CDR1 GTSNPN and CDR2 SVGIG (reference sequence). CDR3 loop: CAWSVRSDNVLTF. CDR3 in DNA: TGTGCCTGGAGTGTACGTAGTGACAACGTCCTGACTTTC.